This T cell receptor beta chain came from a study of blood T cell repertoires in COVID-19. The wider study: Whether acute or convalescent, the COVID-19 samples came from the United States, Italy and Spain.

Germline V gene lookup returns CDR1 LGHDT and CDR2 YNNKEL (reference sequence). The ends were cut back, 4 bases at V and 2 bases at J, with 12 bases in the middle. The CDR3 consists of 14 residues. In the original analysis: By means of reference gene primer amplification, nucleated cell counts were estimated. Clones were read by immunoSEQ multiplex PCR, and TCRdb kept only the in-frame ones, dropping some. The V and J calls and clone size come from that table; D and trimming were worked out from the DNA. The table records 400,000 or so clones, around nine tenths of them present only once. The receptor was derived from a man in his late teens or twenties with COVID-19, enrolled during active disease. The V gene is TRBV3-1 (or the pseudogene TRBV3-2), the J gene TRBJ2-7, with D perhaps TRBD2 (6 bases). The sample comprised peripheral blood. CDR3 bases: TGTGCCAGCAGCCCGGGACTTTCGCCCTACGAGCAGTACTTC. As protein: CASSPGLSPYEQYF.